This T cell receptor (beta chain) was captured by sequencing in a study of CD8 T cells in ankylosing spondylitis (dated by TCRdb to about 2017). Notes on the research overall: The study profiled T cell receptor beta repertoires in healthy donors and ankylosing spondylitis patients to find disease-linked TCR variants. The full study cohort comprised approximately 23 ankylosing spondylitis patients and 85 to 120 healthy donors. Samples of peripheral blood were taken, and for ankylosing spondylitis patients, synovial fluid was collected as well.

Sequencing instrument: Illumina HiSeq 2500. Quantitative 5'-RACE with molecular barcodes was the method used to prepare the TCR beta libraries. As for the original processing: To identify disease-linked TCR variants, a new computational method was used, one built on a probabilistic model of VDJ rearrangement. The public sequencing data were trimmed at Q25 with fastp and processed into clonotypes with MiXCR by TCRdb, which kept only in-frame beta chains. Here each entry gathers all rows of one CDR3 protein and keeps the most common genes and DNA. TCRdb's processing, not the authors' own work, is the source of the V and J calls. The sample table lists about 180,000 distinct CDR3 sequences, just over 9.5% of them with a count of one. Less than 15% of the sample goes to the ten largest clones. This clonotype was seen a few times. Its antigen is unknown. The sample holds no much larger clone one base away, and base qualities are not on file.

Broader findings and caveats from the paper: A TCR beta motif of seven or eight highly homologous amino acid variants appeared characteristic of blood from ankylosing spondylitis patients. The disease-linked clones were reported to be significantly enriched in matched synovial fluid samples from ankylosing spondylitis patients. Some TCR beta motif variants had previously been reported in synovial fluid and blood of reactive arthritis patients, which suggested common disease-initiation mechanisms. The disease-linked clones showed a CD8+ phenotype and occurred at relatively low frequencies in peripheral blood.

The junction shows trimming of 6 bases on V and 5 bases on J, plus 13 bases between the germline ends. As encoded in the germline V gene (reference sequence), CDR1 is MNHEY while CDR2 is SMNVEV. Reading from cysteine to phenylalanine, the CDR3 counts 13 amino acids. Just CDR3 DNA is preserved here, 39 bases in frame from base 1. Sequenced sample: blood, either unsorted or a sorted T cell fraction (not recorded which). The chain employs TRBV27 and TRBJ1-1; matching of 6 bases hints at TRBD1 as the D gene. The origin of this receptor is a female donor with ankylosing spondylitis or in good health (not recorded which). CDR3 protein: CASRGGAMTEAFF. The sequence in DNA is TGTGCCAGCAGGGGGGGGGCTATGACTGAAGCTTTCTTT.